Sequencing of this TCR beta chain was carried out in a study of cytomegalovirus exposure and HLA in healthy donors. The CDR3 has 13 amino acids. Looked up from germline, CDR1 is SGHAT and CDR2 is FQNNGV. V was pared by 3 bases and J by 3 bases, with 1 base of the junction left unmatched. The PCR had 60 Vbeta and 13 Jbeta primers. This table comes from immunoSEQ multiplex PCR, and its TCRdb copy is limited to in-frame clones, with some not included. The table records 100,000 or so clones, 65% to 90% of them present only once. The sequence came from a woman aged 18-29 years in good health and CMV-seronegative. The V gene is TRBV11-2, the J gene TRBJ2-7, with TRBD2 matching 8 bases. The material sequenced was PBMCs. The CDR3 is CASSFGTSYEQYF. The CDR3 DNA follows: TGTGCCAGCAGCTTTGGGACTAGCTACGAGCAGTACTTC.